Shown below are 21 T cell receptor beta chains from a single sample sequenced in a study of CD8 T cells in Susac syndrome. Reverse transcription of about 0.5 to 1 ug RNA was carried out with random hexamers. One entry per CDR3 protein results from TCRdb running MiXCR on the immunoSEQ multiplex PCR reads. The repertoire holds about 240,000 distinct CDR3 sequences, with almost 97% as singletons. Sequencing used CD4+ T cells from PBMCs. These receptors were taken from a human donor with Susac syndrome.

The rearrangement joins TRBV29-1 to TRBJ1-2, with D maybe TRBD1 (5 bases). Trimming shortened V by 8 bases and J by 4 bases, and 17 bases separated the two germline ends. CDR1 and CDR2 from the germline V gene are SQVTM and ANQGSEA. CDR3 length equals 13 residues. CDR3 loop: CSLGWGDGYGYTF. The CDR3 region has the DNA TGCAGCCTTGGGTGGGGCGACGGCTATGGCTACACCTTC.

The CDR3 spells CASSARQSRETQYF. As DNA, the CDR3 is TGTGCCAGCAGTGCTCGACAGTCCCGAGAGACCCAGTACTTC. The genes are TRBV11-1 and TRBJ2-5; D possibly corresponds to TRBD1 (5 bases). Germline loops: CDR1 SGHAT, CDR2 FQDESV (reference sequence). Between the trimmed V and J ends, which lost 6 bases and 4 bases, there was a span of 15 bases. The CDR3 is made up of 14 amino acids.

The chain has TRBV18 and TRBJ2-1, with 8 bases fitting TRBD2. CDR1 is KGHSH, CDR2 LQKENI, per germline. This CDR3 contains 16 residues. V gave up 0 bases and J gave up 0 bases; unmatched junction bases: 1. This CDR3 reads CASSPPRGGSYNEQFF. Written as DNA, the CDR3 is TGTGCCAGCTCACCACCTCGGGGGGGCTCCTACAATGAGCAGTTCTTC.

This chain connects TRBV27 to TRBJ2-5; D remains unclear. CDR3 length: 13 amino acids. The germline CDR1 and CDR2 sequences are MNHEY and SMNVEV (reference sequence). With 0 bases removed from V and 5 bases from J, the gap between germline ends came to 7 bases. The CDR3 is CASSLSFVETQYF. The CDR3 DNA is TGTGCCAGCAGTTTATCGTTTGTTGAGACCCAGTACTTC.

V usage is TRBV12-3 or TRBV12-4 and J usage is TRBJ2-7, with TRBD2 identical over 8 bases. The CDR3 loop spans 15 amino acids. J lost 4 bases, V lost 5 bases, and 10 bases had no gene match. The CDR3 DNA reads TGTGCCAGCAGTCACGGGCGAGCGGGGGCTTACGAGCAGTACTTC. It translates to CASSHGRAGAYEQYF.

The gene calls are TRBV21-1 and TRBJ1-2; whether TRBD1, the table's D call, matches the DNA was not checked. TRBV21-1 is listed as a pseudogene. There are 14 residues in the CDR3. The CDR3 DNA reads as TGTGCCAGCAGCGGACGCCCTGCTAACTATGGCTACACCTTC. This translates into CASSGRPANYGYTF.

The rearrangement links TRBV4-1 to TRBJ2-4; 12 nucleotides align to TRBD2. The CDR3 runs 19 residues. CDR1 is MGHRA, CDR2 YSYEKL, per germline. The trim removed 0 bases at V and 0 bases at J, leaving 6 bases unmatched. CDR3 region: CASSQDLAGGLIAKNIQYF. For the CDR3, the DNA is TGCGCCAGCAGCCAAGACCTAGCGGGAGGGCTAATAGCCAAAAACATTCAGTACTTC.

V usage is TRBV18 and J usage is TRBJ1-2, with 10 bases lining up with TRBD1. The V and J ends lost 6 bases and 6 bases, in that order; junction bases with no gene match: 7. This CDR3 is built from 14 residues. CDR1 and CDR2 (germline): KGHSH, LQKENI. The CDR3 nucleotides are TGTGCCAGCTCGCCGACAGGGGGCAATAATGGCTACACCTTC. It is translated as CASSPTGGNNGYTF.

The rearrangement joins TRBV30 to TRBJ2-1, with 13 positions matching TRBD2. Germline CDR1 GTSNPN, CDR2 SVGIG (reference sequence). CDR3 length: 15 amino acids. The V segment lost 1 base and the J segment 6 bases; nucleotides outside the gene matches: 3. Here the CDR3 reads CAWSATSGRRNEQFF. The CDR3 DNA is TGTGCCTGGAGTGCGACTAGCGGGAGGCGCAATGAGCAGTTCTTC.

This clonotype occurred once. The chain couples TRBV11-1 to TRBJ2-5; D is perhaps TRBD2 (5 bases). There are 15 residues in the CDR3. V lost 0 bases and J 9 bases, leaving 17 bases between the germline ends. From germline, CDR1 is SGHAT and CDR2 FQDESV (reference sequence). The DNA of the CDR3 is TGTGCCAGCAGCTTAGCTCGTCGGGCAGTCGGGGCCCAGTACTTC. Encoded protein: CASSLARRAVGAQYF.

Regarding this clonotype: Germline is not matched at one junction end, which may reflect a read error. The rearrangement uses TRBV28 and TRBJ2-7; D not certain. CDR3 length: 11 residues. CDR1 is MDHEN, CDR2 SYDVKM, per germline. The CDR3 nucleotides are TGTGTCAGCAGTTTAGGCTACGAGCAGTACTTC. This gives the protein CVSSLGYEQYF.

CDR3 sequence (DNA): TGTGCCAGCAGTTTCGAGGGGGGCTCTGGAAACACCATATATTTT. Protein sequence: CASSFEGGSGNTIYF. V gene TRBV2 combines with J gene TRBJ1-3; a possible D gene is TRBD1 (6 bases). V was shortened by 5 bases and J by 0 bases, with 11 bases between the two germline ends. The CDR3 consists of 15 residues. Germline CDR1 reads SNHLY; CDR2 reads FYNNEI.

The CDR3 region is CASGTGGNTEAFF. CDR3 nucleotide sequence: TGTGCCAGCGGGACAGGAGGGAACACTGAAGCTTTCTTT. V and J are TRBV11-2 and TRBJ1-1; 8 positions match TRBD1. The CDR3 is 13 residues long. V was clipped by 8 bases and J by 1 base; unmatched bases: 3. The V gene's germline CDR1 is SGHAT and CDR2 FQNNGV.

This clonotype was counted once. The chain has TRBV25-1 and TRBJ2-1; tentatively, D is TRBD2 (7 bases). Germline V gene sequence: CDR1 MGHDK, CDR2 SYGVNS. V was cut by 4 bases and J by 5 bases, with 18 bases left in between. The CDR3 runs 16 residues. This CDR3 reads CASSGTAGSVNNEQFF. DNA for the CDR3: TGTGCCAGCAGTGGGACAGCGGGGTCAGTTAACAATGAGCAGTTCTTC.

The chain recombines TRBV30 with TRBJ2-2; no reliable D call. Trimming took off 1 base at V and 1 base at J, with 7 bases between the two ends. This CDR3 is 14 amino acids long. Germline lookup yields CDR1 GTSNPN and CDR2 SVGIG (reference sequence). This CDR3 is CAWSAGGNTGELFF. CDR3 DNA: TGTGCCTGGAGTGCAGGCGGGAACACCGGGGAGCTGTTTTTT.

The rearrangement uses TRBV12-5 and TRBJ2-2, with TRBD1 identical over 11 bases. Germline values: CDR1 LGHNT, CDR2 FRNRAP. The V gene end was trimmed by 5 bases and the J gene end by 6 bases; junction bases not matched to a gene: 5. The CDR3 extends over 15 amino acids. As DNA, the CDR3 is TGTGCTAGTGGTCGGGGACAGGGGGGTTCCGGGGAGCTGTTTTTT. Its protein product is CASGRGQGGSGELFF.

CDR3: CATSDSGQAQHF. CDR3 sequence (DNA): TGTGCCACCAGTGACTCGGGCCAGGCCCAGCATTTT. V usage is TRBV24-1 and J usage is TRBJ1-5; no clear D gene. Trimming shortened V by 4 bases and J by 11 bases, and 11 bases separated the two germline ends. The CDR3 length is 12 residues. The V gene's germline CDR1 is KGHDR and CDR2 SFDVKD.

The genes are TRBV30 and TRBJ1-1, with D possibly TRBD1 on 6 matching bases. Germline CDR1 and CDR2: GTSNPN and SVGIG (reference sequence). CDR3 length: 13 amino acids. The germline V and J ends were trimmed by 0 bases and 6 bases, with 11 bases remaining between them. CDR3: CAWSVLQGSEAFF. CDR3 nucleotides: TGTGCCTGGAGTGTCCTACAGGGATCTGAAGCTTTCTTT.

The chain couples TRBV29-1 to TRBJ1-2; TRBD1 matches 8 bases. Trimming took 6 bases from V and 4 from J; bases not matched to a gene: 4. The CDR3 length is 12 residues. The germline V gene encodes CDR1 SQVTM and CDR2 ANQGSEA. As DNA, the CDR3 is TGCAGCGTAAATACAGGGGGCTATGGCTACACCTTC. As protein: CSVNTGGYGYTF. The whole variable domain, remainder taken from reference TRBV29-1 and TRBJ1-2, is SAVISQKPSRDICQRGTSLTIQCQVDSQVTMMFWYRQQPGQSLTLIATANQGSEATYESGFVIDKFPISRPNLTFSTLTVSNMSPEDSSIYLCSVNTGGYGYTFGSGTRLTVV.

The V gene is TRBV12-3 or TRBV12-4, the J gene TRBJ1-2, with a tentative D call TRBD1 (6 bases). The CDR3 runs 16 residues. Trimming shortened V by 3 bases and J by 6 bases, and 20 bases separated the two germline ends. CDR3 sequence: CASSFRSGPRGDGYTF. Written as DNA, the CDR3 is TGTGCCAGCAGTTTTCGGTCTGGGCCAAGGGGGGATGGCTACACCTTC.

The chain is built from TRBV20-1 and TRBJ1-1; D is unresolved. Germline CDR1 is DFQATT and CDR2 is SNEGSKA (reference sequence). V shed 3 bases and J shed 3 bases, with 14 bases lying between them. This CDR3 contains 14 residues. The CDR3 sequence is CSARWASRDTEAFF. The DNA of the CDR3 is TGCAGTGCTAGGTGGGCCAGTAGAGACACTGAAGCTTTCTTT.